Following are 6 T cell receptor beta chains from one sample sequenced in a study of shared clonotypes between healthy human individuals. Profiling relied on immunoSEQ multiplex PCR, and the TCRdb table lists in-frame clones only, not all of them. The table shows 950,000 to 1,300,000 clones, with about three quarters occurring only once. The sequencing input was memory CD4+ T cells sorted from blood. Subset meaning: CD45RA-negative fraction. The receptor source for this set is a young man in good health.

The genes are TRBV9 and TRBJ2-5, with 8 bases matching TRBD2. There are 17 residues in the CDR3. Trimming cost V 0 bases and J 5 bases; bases outside gene matches: 12. The germline V gene has CDR1 SGDLS and CDR2 YYNGEE. As DNA, the CDR3 is TGTGCCAGCAGCGTAGGTTTGGCGGGGGGACGGATGGAGACCCAGTACTTC. Amino acids: CASSVGLAGGRMETQYF.

This clone has only a few counts. The rearrangement uses TRBV11-2 and TRBJ2-5; a weak D match, TRBD1 (6 bases). The CDR3 runs 15 residues. Looked up from germline, CDR1 is SGHAT and CDR2 is FQNNGV. The V gene lost 5 bases and the J gene lost 0 bases, with 13 bases spanning the gap. DNA of the CDR3: TGTGCCAGCAGCCCGCGACAGGACTACCAAGAGACCCAGTACTTC. Residues: CASSPRQDYQETQYF.

The gene calls are TRBV5-1 and TRBJ2-1, with D unclear. Germline V gene lookup returns CDR1 SGHRS and CDR2 YFSETQ. The germline V and J ends were trimmed by 1 base and 5 bases, with 10 bases remaining between them. The CDR3 is 14 residues long. The CDR3 spells CASSLNWRDNEQFF. The CDR3, as DNA: TGCGCCAGCAGCTTGAACTGGAGAGACAATGAGCAGTTCTTC.

V usage is TRBV11-2 and J usage is TRBJ1-1; D gene uncertain. Deletions cut 3 bases from V and 5 bases from J, with 13 bases between. Germline assignment: CDR1 SGHAT and CDR2 FQNNGV. This CDR3 region has 14 residues. The CDR3 protein is CASSFAGVGTEAFF. The CDR3 nucleotides are TGTGCCAGCAGCTTTGCTGGTGTCGGGACTGAAGCTTTCTTT.

On this clone: The sample has other DNA sequences that encode this CDR3 too. This rearrangement joins TRBV2 to TRBJ1-1; D ambiguous. The germline CDR1 and CDR2 sequences are SNHLY and FYNNEI. V was cut by 3 bases and J by 1 base, with 6 bases left in between. This CDR3 spans 13 amino acids. CDR3 DNA sequence: TGTGCCAGCAGTGAGAGGCGGAACACTGAAGCTTTCTTT. Protein sequence: CASSERRNTEAFF.

The chain carries TRBV4-1 and TRBJ2-6, with TRBD1 matching over 8 bases. The V and J ends lost 3 bases and 0 bases, in that order; junction bases with no gene match: 7. The CDR3 is made up of 18 amino acids. Germline lookup yields CDR1 MGHRA and CDR2 YSYEKL. CDR3 bases: TGCGCCAGCAGCCATCCTCAGGGGGCGTACTCTGGGGCCAACGTCCTGACTTTC. Translation: CASSHPQGAYSGANVLTF.